This T cell receptor beta chain was obtained from a study of T-cell reconstitution after alpha-beta-depleted transplantation in children. Study outcomes and limitations: Reportedly, roughly two months post-transplant, alpha-beta T cells arose from several hundred expanded graft clones. T cells produced anew were the main source of T-cell counts and diversity one year after transplant. Surviving thymic progenitors and recipient T cells were the source of high TCRbeta diversity at day 60 in some patients.

About this clonotype itself: What it binds is not known.

Unique molecular identifiers were used to barcode this TCRbeta library. TCRdb independently ran MiXCR on the PCR reads; one entry per CDR3 protein. Counted here are 140,000 to 150,000 distinct CDR3 sequences, around 10% occurring once; the ten biggest clones make up 18%. Here the sequenced sample was PBMCs, mostly from graft donor cells, taken 180 days after TCRalphabeta/CD19-depleted stem cell transplant. This clonotype was obtained from a female patient aged 2-10 years who had a stem cell transplant for congenital amegakaryocytic thrombocytopenia, so the T cells may come from the graft donor.

CDR3 in DNA: TGTGCCAGTAGTCCCACCACAGCGGGAGGGACTGGGGCCAACGTCCTGACTTTC. This codes for CASSPTTAGGTGANVLTF. This chain uses TRBV19 with TRBJ2-6; 10 nucleotides match TRBD2. Germline assignment: CDR1 LNHDA and CDR2 SQIVND (reference sequence). With V trimmed by 5 bases and J by 2 bases, 9 bases remained unmatched. The CDR3 covers 18 residues.